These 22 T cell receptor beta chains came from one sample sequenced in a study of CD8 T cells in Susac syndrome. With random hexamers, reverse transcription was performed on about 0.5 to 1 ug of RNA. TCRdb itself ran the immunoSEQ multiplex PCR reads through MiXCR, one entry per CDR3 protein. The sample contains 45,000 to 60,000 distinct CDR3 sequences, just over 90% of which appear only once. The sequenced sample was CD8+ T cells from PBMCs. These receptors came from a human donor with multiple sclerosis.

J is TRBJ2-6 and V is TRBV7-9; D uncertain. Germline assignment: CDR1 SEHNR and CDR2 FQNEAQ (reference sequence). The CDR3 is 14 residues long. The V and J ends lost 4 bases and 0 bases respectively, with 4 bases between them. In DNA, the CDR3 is TGTGCCAGCAGCTCGGGCTCTGGGGCCAACGTCCTGACTTTC. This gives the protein CASSSGSGANVLTF.

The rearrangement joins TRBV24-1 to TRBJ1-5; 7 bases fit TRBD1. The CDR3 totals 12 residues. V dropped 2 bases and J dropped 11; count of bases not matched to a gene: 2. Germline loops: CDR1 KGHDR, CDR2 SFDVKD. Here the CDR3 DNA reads TGTGCCACCAGTGATTGGCAGGGGGCCCAGCATTTT. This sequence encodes CATSDWQGAQHF.

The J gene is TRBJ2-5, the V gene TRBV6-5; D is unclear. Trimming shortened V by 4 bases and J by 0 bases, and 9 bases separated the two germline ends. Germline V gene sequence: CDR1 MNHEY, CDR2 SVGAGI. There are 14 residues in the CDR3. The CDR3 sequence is CASSSRTNQETQYF. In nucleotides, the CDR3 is TGTGCCAGCAGTTCAAGGACGAACCAAGAGACCCAGTACTTC.

The CDR3 coding sequence is TGTGCCAGCAGTTCAGCTAGGAATGGAGCTAAGAACACTGAAGCTTTCTTT. This gives the protein CASSSARNGAKNTEAFF. The chain is built from TRBV27 and TRBJ1-1, with D unresolved. Germline V CDR1 and CDR2: MNHEY, SMNVEV (reference sequence). The CDR3 runs to 17 residues. V gave up 4 bases and J gave up 1 base, with 19 bases separating them.

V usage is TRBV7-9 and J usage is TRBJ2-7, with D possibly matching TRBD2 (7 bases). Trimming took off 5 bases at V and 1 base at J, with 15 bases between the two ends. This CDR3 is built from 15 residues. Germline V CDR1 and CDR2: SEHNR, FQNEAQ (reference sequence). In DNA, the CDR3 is TGTGCCAGCAGCCCCGACGGGGGGCCATCCTACGAGCAGTACTTC. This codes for CASSPDGGPSYEQYF.

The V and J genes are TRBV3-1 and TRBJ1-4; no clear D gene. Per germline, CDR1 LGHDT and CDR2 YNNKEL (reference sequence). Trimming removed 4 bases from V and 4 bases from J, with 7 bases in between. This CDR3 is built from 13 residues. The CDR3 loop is CASSPILNEKLFF. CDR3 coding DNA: TGTGCCAGCAGCCCAATACTTAATGAAAAACTGTTTTTT. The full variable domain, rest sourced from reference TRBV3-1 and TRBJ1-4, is DTAVSQTPKYLVTQMGNDKSIKCEQNLGHDTMYWYKQDSKKFLKIMFSYNNKELIINETVPNRFSPKSPDKAHLNLHINSLELGDSAVYFCASSPILNEKLFFGSGTQLSVL.

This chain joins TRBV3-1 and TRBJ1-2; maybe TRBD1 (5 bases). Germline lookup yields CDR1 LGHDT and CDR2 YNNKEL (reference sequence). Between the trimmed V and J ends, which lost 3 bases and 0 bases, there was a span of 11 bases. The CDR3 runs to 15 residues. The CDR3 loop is CASSQSLTANYGYTF. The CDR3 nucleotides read TGTGCCAGCAGCCAGTCATTGACAGCTAACTATGGCTACACCTTC.

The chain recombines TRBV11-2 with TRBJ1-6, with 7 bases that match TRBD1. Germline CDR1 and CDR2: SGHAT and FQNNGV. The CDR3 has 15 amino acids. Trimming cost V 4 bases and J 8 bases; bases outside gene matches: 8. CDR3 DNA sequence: TGTGCCAGCAGCTCCGAATCAGGGGGTGATTCACCCCTCCACTTT. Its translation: CASSSESGGDSPLHF.

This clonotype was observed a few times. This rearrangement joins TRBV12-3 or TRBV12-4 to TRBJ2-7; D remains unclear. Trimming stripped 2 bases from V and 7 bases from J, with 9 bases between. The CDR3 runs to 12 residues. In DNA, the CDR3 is TGTGCCAGCAGTTTACGGCCGGGTGAGCAGTACTTC. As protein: CASSLRPGEQYF.

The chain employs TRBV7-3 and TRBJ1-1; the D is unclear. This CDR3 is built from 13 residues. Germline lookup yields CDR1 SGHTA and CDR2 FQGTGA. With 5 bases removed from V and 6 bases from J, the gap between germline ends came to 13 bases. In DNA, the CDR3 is TGTGCCAGCAGCCCCGCCCAAGGCGCTGAAGCTTTCTTT. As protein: CASSPAQGAEAFF.

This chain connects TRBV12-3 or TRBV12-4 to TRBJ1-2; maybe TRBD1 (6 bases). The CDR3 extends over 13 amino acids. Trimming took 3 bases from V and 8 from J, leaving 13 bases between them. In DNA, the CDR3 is TGTGCCAGCAGTTTGACAGGCCCCCTCGGCTACACCTTC. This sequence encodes CASSLTGPLGYTF.

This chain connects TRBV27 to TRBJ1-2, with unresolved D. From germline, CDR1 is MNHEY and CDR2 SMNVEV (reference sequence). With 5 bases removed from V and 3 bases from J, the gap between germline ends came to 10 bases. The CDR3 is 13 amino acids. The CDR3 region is CASSPSSYYGYTF. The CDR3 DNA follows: TGTGCCAGCAGTCCCAGTTCCTACTATGGCTACACCTTC.

CDR3 protein: CASSRTIGFPRDGYTF. The DNA for the CDR3 is TGTGCCAGCAGCCGAACCATAGGGTTCCCTCGAGATGGCTACACCTTC. The rearrangement uses TRBV4-2 and TRBJ1-2; D gene ambiguous. The CDR3 extends over 16 amino acids. V lost 4 bases and J 6 bases, leaving 21 bases between the germline ends. Germline-derived CDR1 and CDR2 are LGHNA and YNFKEQ.

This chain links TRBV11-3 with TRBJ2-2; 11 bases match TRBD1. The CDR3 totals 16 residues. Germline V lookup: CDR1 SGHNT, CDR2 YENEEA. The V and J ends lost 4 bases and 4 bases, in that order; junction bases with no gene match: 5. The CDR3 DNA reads TGTGCCAGCAGCTCACCGGGACAGGGGGGCACCGGGGAGCTGTTTTTT. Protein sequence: CASSSPGQGGTGELFF.

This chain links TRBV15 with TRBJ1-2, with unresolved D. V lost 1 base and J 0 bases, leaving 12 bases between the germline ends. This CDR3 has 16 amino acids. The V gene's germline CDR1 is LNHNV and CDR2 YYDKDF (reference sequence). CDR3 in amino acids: CATSRGAGSTNYGYTF. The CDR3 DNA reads TGTGCCACCAGCAGAGGGGCGGGCTCCACTAACTATGGCTACACCTTC.

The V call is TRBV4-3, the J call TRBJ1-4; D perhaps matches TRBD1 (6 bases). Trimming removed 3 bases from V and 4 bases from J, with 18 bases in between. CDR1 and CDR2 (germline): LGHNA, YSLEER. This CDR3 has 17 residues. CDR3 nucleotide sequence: TGCGCCAGCAGCCAGACACTGGCAGGGGCATATAATGAAAAACTGTTTTTT. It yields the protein CASSQTLAGAYNEKLFF.

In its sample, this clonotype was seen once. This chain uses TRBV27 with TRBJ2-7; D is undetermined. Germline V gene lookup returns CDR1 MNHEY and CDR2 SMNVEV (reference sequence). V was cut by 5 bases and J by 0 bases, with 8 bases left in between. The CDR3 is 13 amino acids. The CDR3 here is CASSQWASYEQYF. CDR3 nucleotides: TGTGCCAGCAGTCAGTGGGCCTCCTACGAGCAGTACTTC.

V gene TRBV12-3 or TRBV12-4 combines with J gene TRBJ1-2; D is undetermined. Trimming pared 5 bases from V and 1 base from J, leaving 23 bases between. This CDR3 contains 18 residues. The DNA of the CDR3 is TGTGCCAGCAGTATAAAGATGATCGGGGTCCCACATAACTATGGCTACACCTTC. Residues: CASSIKMIGVPHNYGYTF.

The CDR3 DNA follows: TGTGCCAGCAGTTACTCATCGGGGCGCGCGTCAGAGACCCAGTACTTC. Translated: CASSYSSGRASETQYF. The chain combines TRBV6-5 with TRBJ2-5; D may correspond to TRBD1 or TRBD2 (5 bases each). Per the germline V gene, CDR1 is MNHEY and CDR2 is SVGAGI. The V and J ends lost 0 bases and 4 bases respectively, with 15 bases between them. CDR3 length: 16 amino acids.

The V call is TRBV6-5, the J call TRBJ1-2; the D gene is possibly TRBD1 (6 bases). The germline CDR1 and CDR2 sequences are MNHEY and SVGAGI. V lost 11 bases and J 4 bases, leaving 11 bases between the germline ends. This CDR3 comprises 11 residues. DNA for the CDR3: TGTGCCTCGGGGGGGCCCTATGGCTACACCTTC. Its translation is CASGGPYGYTF.

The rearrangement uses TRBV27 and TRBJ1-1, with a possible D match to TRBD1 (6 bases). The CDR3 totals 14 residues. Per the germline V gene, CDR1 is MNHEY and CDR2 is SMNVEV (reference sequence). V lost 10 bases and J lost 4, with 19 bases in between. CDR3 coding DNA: TGTGCCACCCAAGACACAGGGAGGAGCACTGAAGCTTTCTTT. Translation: CATQDTGRSTEAFF.

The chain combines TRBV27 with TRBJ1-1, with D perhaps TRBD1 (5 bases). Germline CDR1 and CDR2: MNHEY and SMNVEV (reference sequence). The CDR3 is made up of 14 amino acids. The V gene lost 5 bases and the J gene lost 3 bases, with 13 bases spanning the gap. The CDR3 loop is CASSPHGGDTEAFF. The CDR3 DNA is TGTGCCAGCAGTCCCCACGGGGGGGACACTGAAGCTTTCTTT.